Following are 21 T cell receptor beta chains from one sample sequenced in a study of blood T cell repertoires in COVID-19. Clones were sequenced by immunoSEQ multiplex PCR, and TCRdb holds only the in-frame ones, with some missing. The sample has hundreds of thousands of clones; around four fifths are singletons. The sequenced sample was peripheral blood. These TCRs come from a man aged 25-45 years with active or convalescent COVID-19.

The chain has TRBV20-1 and TRBJ1-1, with D tentatively TRBD1 (6 bases). Trimming cost V 3 bases and J 1 base, with 15 bases left between them. Germline values: CDR1 DFQATT, CDR2 SNEGSKA (reference sequence). CDR3 length equals 15 residues. The CDR3 DNA reads as TGCAGTGCTAGTACTCAGGGGTTGGGGAACACTGAAGCTTTCTTT. Encoded protein: CSASTQGLGNTEAFF.

This clone showed up just a few times. The chain has TRBV5-1 and TRBJ2-1, with a tentative D call TRBD1 (6 bases). The germline V gene encodes CDR1 SGHRS and CDR2 YFSETQ. The CDR3 totals 16 residues. The V end was cut by 5 bases, the J end by 4 bases, with 19 bases between. CDR3 nucleotides: TGCGCCAGCAGGCCCCCCAGTGGGGGCGGGTACAATGAGCAGTTCTTC. This gives the protein CASRPPSGGGYNEQFF. Variable domain in full (rest from reference TRBV5-1 and TRBJ2-1): KAGVTQTPRYLIKTRGQQVTLSCSPISGHRSVSWYQQTPGQGLQFLFEYFSETQRNKGNFPGRFSGRQFSNSRSEMNVSTLELGDSALYLCASRPPSGGGYNEQFFGPGTRLTVL.

The chain uses TRBV4-2 and TRBJ2-7; TRBD2 aligns across 10 bases. This CDR3 spans 17 amino acids. J gave up 0 bases and V 1 base, and 6 bases lay outside the gene matches. Germline CDR1 reads LGHNA; CDR2 reads YNFKEQ. CDR3 residues: CASSQGLAGVISYEQYF. As DNA, the CDR3 is TGTGCCAGCAGCCAAGGGCTAGCGGGAGTTATCTCCTACGAGCAGTACTTC.

V usage is TRBV28 and J usage is TRBJ2-6, with D perhaps TRBD1 (6 bases). V lost 5 bases, J lost 2 bases, and 13 bases lay in between. The CDR3 is 16 residues long. CDR1 and CDR2 (germline): MDHEN, SYDVKM. CDR3 sequence: CASSPAGAAGANVLTF. In nucleotides, the CDR3 is TGTGCCAGCAGTCCCGCAGGGGCAGCTGGGGCCAACGTCCTGACTTTC.

The chain uses TRBV28 and TRBJ1-5; 8 nucleotides line up with TRBD1. This CDR3 comprises 15 residues. CDR1 is MDHEN, CDR2 SYDVKM, per germline. V lost 6 bases and J lost 2; bases outside the gene matches: 6. The CDR3 is CASSRTGGGNQPQHF. DNA of the CDR3: TGTGCCAGCAGCCGCACAGGGGGGGGCAATCAGCCCCAGCATTTT. Combining the CDR3 with reference TRBV28 and TRBJ1-5 gives the whole variable domain DVKVTQSSRYLVKRTGEKVFLECVQDMDHENMFWYRQDPGLGLRLIYFSYDVKMKEKGDIPEGYSVSREKKERFSLILESASTNQTSMYLCASSRTGGGNQPQHFGDGTRLSIL.

The gene calls are TRBV11-2 and TRBJ1-1; D gene ambiguous. The CDR3 totals 12 residues. Per the germline V gene, CDR1 is SGHAT and CDR2 is FQNNGV. Trimming removed 2 bases from V and 11 bases from J, with 12 bases in between. CDR3 in DNA: TGTGCCAGCAGCTTACAGGTTGGGGAGGCTTTCTTT. Protein: CASSLQVGEAFF. The entire variable domain, with the rest obtained from reference TRBV11-2 and TRBJ1-1, is as follows: EAGVAQSPRYKIIEKRQSVAFWCNPISGHATLYWYQQILGQGPKLLIQFQNNGVVDDSQLPKDRFSAERLKGVDSTLKIQPAKLEDSAVYLCASSLQVGEAFFGQGTRLTVV.

The chain is built from TRBV18 and TRBJ1-2; TRBD1 matches 9 bases. Germline V gene data show CDR1 as KGHSH and CDR2 as LQKENI. The junction had 2 bases not matched to a gene; V was cut back by 3 bases and J by 6 bases. This CDR3 has 13 residues. CDR3 region: CASSPRTGDGYTF. The DNA of the CDR3 is TGTGCCAGCTCACCTAGGACAGGGGATGGCTACACCTTC. Based on the CDR3 plus reference TRBV18 and TRBJ1-2, the full variable domain is NAGVMQNPRHLVRRRGQEARLRCSPMKGHSHVYWYRQLPEEGLKFMVYLQKENIIDESGMPKERFSAEFPKEGPSILRIQQVVRGDSAAYFCASSPRTGDGYTFGSGTRLTVV.

The chain carries TRBV19 and TRBJ2-3; 12 bases are a match to TRBD1. Germline lookup yields CDR1 LNHDA and CDR2 SQIVND (reference sequence). Trimming took 3 bases from V and 1 from J; bases not matched to a gene: 2. The CDR3 contains 16 residues. CDR3 nucleotide sequence: TGTGCCAGTAGTATGGGACAGGGGGCTGGCACAGATACGCAGTATTTT. It encodes CASSMGQGAGTDTQYF. Full variable domain (outside the CDR3, taken from reference TRBV19 and TRBJ2-3): DGGITQSPKYLFRKEGQNVTLSCEQNLNHDAMYWYRQDPGQGLRLIYYSQIVNDFQKGDIAEGYSVSREKKESFPLTVTSAQKNPTAFYLCASSMGQGAGTDTQYFGPGTRLTVL.

The chain couples TRBV30 to TRBJ1-4; no firm D call. Trimming removed 4 bases at V and 10 bases at J, with 19 bases between. The CDR3 contains 14 residues. The germline gives CDR1 GTSNPN, CDR2 SVGIG (reference sequence). The CDR3 nucleotides read TGTGCCTGGACTTCTGGGCCAGCGGTAGGAAAACTGTTTTTT. Translation: CAWTSGPAVGKLFF.

This clone was seen just once. V gene TRBV19 combines with J gene TRBJ1-4; possibly TRBD1 for D (6 bases). CDR1 and CDR2 (germline): LNHDA, SQIVND (reference sequence). Trimming took 7 bases from V and 2 from J, leaving 11 bases between them. CDR3 length: 14 residues. In DNA, the CDR3 is TGTGCCAGTAACAGGGCGGGTACTAATGAAAAACTGTTTTTT. As protein: CASNRAGTNEKLFF.

The chain has TRBV7-8 and TRBJ1-4; D not resolved. Per the germline V gene, CDR1 is SGHVS and CDR2 is FQNEAQ. The CDR3 sequence is 15 residues long. Trimming removed 1 base from V and 0 bases from J, with 6 bases in between. CDR3 protein: CASSLGGTTNEKLFF. CDR3 bases: TGTGCCAGCAGCTTAGGCGGAACAACTAATGAAAAACTGTTTTTT.

This clone was seen a single time. The chain couples TRBV30 to TRBJ1-3, with a tentative D call TRBD1 (6 bases). The CDR3 has 12 residues. CDR1 is GTSNPN, CDR2 SVGIG, per germline (reference sequence). The CDR3 reads CGWGRGRNTIYF. The CDR3 DNA is TGTGGGTGGGGGCGCGGAAGAAACACCATATATTTT.

This chain uses TRBV3-1 (or the pseudogene TRBV3-2) with TRBJ1-2; D gene ambiguous. Trimming left V 4 bases short and J 4 bases short, with 7 bases between. This CDR3 is built from 12 residues. Germline-derived CDR1 and CDR2 are LGHDT and YNNKEL (reference sequence). CDR3 in amino acids: CASSPGSYGYTF. The CDR3 nucleotides are TGTGCCAGCAGCCCGGGGAGCTATGGCTACACCTTC.

The chain couples TRBV6-5 to TRBJ2-1; 15 bases fit TRBD2. This CDR3 has 15 residues. Germline loops: CDR1 MNHEY, CDR2 SVGAGI. Losses at the gene ends were 4 bases for V and 8 bases for J; bases not matched to a gene: 3. The CDR3 DNA reads TGTGCCAGCAGTTCCGGGACTAGCGGGAGGTATGAGCAGTTCTTC. It specifies CASSSGTSGRYEQFF.

This clone was recorded a few times. J is TRBJ2-2 and V is TRBV11-2; tentative D call: TRBD1 (5 bases). The germline CDR1 and CDR2 sequences are SGHAT and FQNNGV. This CDR3 contains 14 residues. With 4 bases removed from V and 0 bases from J, the gap between germline ends came to 6 bases. The CDR3 DNA is TGTGCCAGCAGCTCCAGGGCGAACACCGGGGAGCTGTTTTTT. It specifies CASSSRANTGELFF.

The rearrangement joins TRBV7-2 to TRBJ2-3, with D maybe TRBD2 (6 bases). Germline V gene data show CDR1 as SGHTA and CDR2 as FQGNSA. The V end was cut by 1 base, the J end by 5 bases, with 7 bases between. CDR3 length: 13 residues. CDR3 DNA sequence: TGTGCCAGCAGCTTAGAAGCGGGAGATACGCAGTATTTT. Translated, it gives CASSLEAGDTQYF.

This clone was seen only once. V gene TRBV9 combines with J gene TRBJ2-3, with 8 bases fitting TRBD2. The CDR3 has 15 residues. The ends lost 0 bases at V and 3 bases at J; junction bases unmatched: 3. Germline-derived CDR1 and CDR2 are SGDLS and YYNGEE. In DNA, the CDR3 is TGTGCCAGCAGCGTAGGGGCGGGAGGAACAGATACGCAGTATTTT. Protein sequence: CASSVGAGGTDTQYF. The whole variable domain, filled in from reference TRBV9 and TRBJ2-3, reads DSGVTQTPKHLITATGQRVTLRCSPRSGDLSVYWYQQSLDQGLQFLIQYYNGEERAKGNILERFSAQQFPDLHSELNLSSLELGDSALYFCASSVGAGGTDTQYFGPGTRLTVL.

J is TRBJ2-7 and V is TRBV6-5; TRBD1 agrees at 7 bases. With 0 bases clipped from V and 11 bases from J, the junction kept 7 bases outside the gene matches. The V gene's germline CDR1 is MNHEY and CDR2 SVGAGI. The CDR3 is 13 amino acids. As DNA, the CDR3 is TGTGCCAGCAGTTACTCGACAACAGGGGCGGAGTACTTC. This gives the protein CASSYSTTGAEYF.

DNA of the CDR3: TGTGCCAGCAGTCCGTTACCCCAGTGGGGCCTTTACGAGCAGTACTTC. It yields the protein CASSPLPQWGLYEQYF. This chain connects TRBV27 to TRBJ2-7; tentative D call: TRBD1 (5 bases). CDR1 and CDR2 (germline): MNHEY, SMNVEV (reference sequence). V lost 5 bases and J lost 4, with 21 bases in between. CDR3 size: 16 residues.

The chain has TRBV4-1 and TRBJ1-5; D is perhaps TRBD1 (6 bases). Trimming cost V 0 bases and J 0 bases, with 9 bases left between them. Germline V CDR1 and CDR2: MGHRA, YSYEKL. This CDR3 comprises 16 residues. In DNA, the CDR3 is TGCGCCAGCAGCCAAGATTCAGGGGCTAGCAATCAGCCCCAGCATTTT. This gives the protein CASSQDSGASNQPQHF.

V gene TRBV5-5 combines with J gene TRBJ2-2; the match to TRBD1 covers 7 bases. CDR3 length: 15 amino acids. Trimming removed 4 bases from V and 0 bases from J; junction bases left unmatched: 3. In germline, CDR1 is SGHKS, CDR2 YYEKEE (reference sequence). Written as DNA, the CDR3 is TGTGCCAGCAGCCGTACAGGGGCGAACACCGGGGAGCTGTTTTTT. This codes for CASSRTGANTGELFF.